The rows below give T cell receptor beta chains drawn from one sample of a study of T cell responses to AZD1222 COVID-19 vaccine. Some clones are missing from TCRdb's copy, which holds only in-frame ones; the method was immunoSEQ multiplex PCR. The sample shows over 150,000 clones, around 90% of them seen only once. The starting material was peripheral blood, obtained 28 days after the second AZD1222 dose. These receptors were taken from an adult who received the AZD1222 COVID-19 vaccine. Both conserved end residues are part of each CDR3. D genes are given only for firm matches. A row's size may be missing; if present it is once, few, many or a size class.

>NA|TRBV6-5|NA|TRBJ1-1|16
TGTGCCAGCAGTTACTCGGCGGTTGCAGCCTACACTGAAGCTTTCTTT
CASSYSAVAAYTEAFF
>NA|TRBV18|NA|TRBJ1-1|15
TGTGCCAGCTCAGAGAAACAGGGCTCGGGCACTGAAGCTTTCTTT
CASSEKQGSGTEAFF
>NA|TRBV5-4|NA|TRBJ1-6|13
TGTGCCAGCAGGGTTGGCGATAATTCACCCCTCCACTTT
CASRVGDNSPLHF
>NA|TRBV19|NA|TRBJ2-3|15
TGTGCCAGTAGTTCTAGACCAAGAACCGCAGATACGCAGTATTTT
CASSSRPRTADTQYF
>NA|TRBV6-5|NA|TRBJ1-2|13
TGTGCCAGCAGTTACGCAGACAGGAAAGGCTACACCTTC
CASSYADRKGYTF
>NA|TRBV12-3/TRBV12-4|NA|TRBJ1-1|11
TGTGCCAGCAGGGCGGAGGGTGAAGCTTTCTTT
CASRAEGEAFF
>NA|TRBV19|few|TRBJ2-3|11
TGTGCCAGTAGTATAGGCGGTACGCAGTATTTT
CASSIGGTQYF
>NA|TRBV5-4|NA|TRBJ1-2|12
TGTGCCAGCAGCGGACAGAACTATGGCTACACCTTC
CASSGQNYGYTF
>NA|TRBV11-3|NA|TRBJ1-1|13
TGTGCCAGCAGCTTGGGATCGAACACTGAAGCTTTCTTT
CASSLGSNTEAFF
>NA|TRBV5-6|NA|TRBJ1-4|14
TGTGCCAGCAGCTTGCGGGGGGCGAAAGAAAAACTGTTTTTT
CASSLRGAKEKLFF
>NA|TRBV30|few|TRBJ1-2|11
TGTGCCTACTCTTTAAAGGATGGCTACACCTTC
CAYSLKDGYTF
>TRBD2|TRBV2|NA|TRBJ2-1|15
TGTGCCAGCAGCCCTAGCGGGGGGGCCTACAATGAGCAGTTCTTC
CASSPSGGAYNEQFF
>NA|TRBV4-1|NA|TRBJ1-3|15
TGCGCCAGCAGCCAAGACGGGGCCGGTGGAAACACCATATATTTT
CASSQDGAGGNTIYF
>TRBD1|TRBV7-9|once|TRBJ1-2|14
TGTGCCAGCACCCTAAGCGACAGGGGCTATGGCTACACCTTC
CASTLSDRGYGYTF
>NA|TRBV6-5|NA|TRBJ1-4|13
TGTGCCAGCAGAGCATCTGGTAATGAAAAACTGTTTTTT
CASRASGNEKLFF
>NA|TRBV7-2|NA|TRBJ2-3|15
TGTGCCAGCAGCTTAAGTCCGGGGGCGGGAGATACGCAGTATTTT
CASSLSPGAGDTQYF
>TRBD1|TRBV19|NA|TRBJ1-5|17
TGTGCCAGTAGTATCCGACAGGGGGCGCGAGCCAATCAGCCCCAGCATTTT
CASSIRQGARANQPQHF
>TRBD2|TRBV7-2|NA|TRBJ2-1|16
TGTGCCAGCAGCTCCCCGGGACTAGCGGTGTACAATGAGCAGTTCTTC
CASSSPGLAVYNEQFF